This T cell receptor (beta chain) was identified in a study of blood T cell repertoires in COVID-19. Study information: Collection of acute and convalescent COVID-19 samples took place in the United States, Italy and Spain. The cDNA or gDNA used as material had been derived from T cells, B-cell-depleted T cells, or PBMCs.

Source study methods: How many nucleated cells were present was estimated from reference gene primer amplification. This table comes from immunoSEQ multiplex PCR, and its TCRdb copy is limited to in-frame clones, with some not included. V, J and clone size were drawn from that table, and D and trimming were deduced from the DNA. This sample has about 50,000 clones, with more than 80% found just once. With 5 bases clipped from V and 8 bases from J, the junction kept 7 bases outside the gene matches. CDR3 length equals 14 residues. Germline values: CDR1 SGHNT, CDR2 YENEEA. This TCR came from a man aged 55 to 70 with acute or convalescent COVID-19. Sequencing input: peripheral blood. The gene calls are TRBV11-3 and TRBJ2-1; 9 nucleotides match TRBD1. The CDR3 loop is CASSPRTGEHEQFF. In nucleotides, the CDR3 is TGTGCCAGCAGCCCCAGGACAGGGGAACATGAGCAGTTCTTC.